These 26 T cell receptor beta chains were all obtained from the same sample, sequenced in a study of immune heterogeneity within non-small cell lung tumors. Multiplex PCR was performed with 32 V and 13 J primers, and it amplified TCR beta CDR3. TCRdb analysed the multiplex PCR reads with MiXCR anew, one entry per CDR3 protein. The data hold about 15,000 distinct CDR3 sequences, with approximately 26% observed a single time. Bulk tumor genomic DNA, 450 to 750 ng per sample, was the template. The authors collected several far-apart biopsies from each primary tumor during surgery. Patients with untreated, newly diagnosed non-small cell lung cancer underwent curative surgery. The sequencing sample was made of lung tumor tissue. These receptors originate from a man aged 40-49 years with non-small cell lung cancer.

Comment on this clonotype: A much larger clone lies a single base off, so this may be a read error. This chain joins TRBV11-2 and TRBJ2-7; possibly TRBD1 or TRBD2 for D (7 bases each). CDR1 is SGHAT and CDR2 is FQNNGV in the germline V gene. The CDR3 has 14 amino acids. CDR3 in DNA: TGTGACAGCAGCCGGGGAGGGGGCGGATACGAGCAGTACTTC. Translated: CDSSRGGGGYEQYF.

This sequence joins TRBV11-3 and TRBJ1-4, with D perhaps matching TRBD1 (6 bases). The CDR3 spans 16 residues. The V and J ends lost 1 base and 5 bases respectively, with 14 bases between them. CDR1 is SGHNT, CDR2 YENEEA, per germline. CDR3 region: CASSLARTDRNEKLFF. The CDR3 DNA follows: TGTGCCAGCAGCTTAGCCAGGACAGATCGAAATGAAAAACTGTTTTTT.

As for this clonotype: One base away lies a much larger clone, so this may be a sequencing read error. The chain has TRBV20-1 and TRBJ2-7; D unclear. The germline gives CDR1 DFQATT, CDR2 SNEGSKA (reference sequence). This CDR3 has 11 amino acids. V was trimmed by 3 bases and J by 3 bases, leaving 6 bases between them. CDR3 coding DNA: TGCAGTGCTAGGACACTCTACGAGCAGTACTTC. Protein: CSARTLYEQYF.

This sequence joins TRBV5-1 and TRBJ2-5, with a tentative D call TRBD1 (5 bases). V lost 0 bases to trimming and J lost 5 bases, with 17 bases between them. Germline CDR1 is SGHRS and CDR2 is YFSETQ. The CDR3 is made up of 16 amino acids. CDR3 sequence: CASSLAAPSWGETQYF. Written as DNA, the CDR3 is TGCGCCAGCAGCTTGGCTGCCCCTAGTTGGGGCGAGACCCAGTACTTC.

About this clonotype: A read error may be the cause here, since a much bigger clone is one base away. The CDR3 region is CASSTGQGTSGRVPYNEQFF. CDR3 coding DNA: TGCGCCAGCAGCACTGGACAGGGGACTAGCGGGAGGGTCCCCTACAATGAGCAGTTCTTC. The V call is TRBV5-1, the J call TRBJ2-1; 16 nucleotides line up with TRBD2. V was pared by 4 bases and J by 2 bases, with 12 bases of the junction left unmatched. Germline V lookup: CDR1 SGHRS, CDR2 YFSETQ. The CDR3 length is 20 residues.

This clonotype is labeled as medium-sized. This sequence joins TRBV19 and TRBJ2-7; D is perhaps TRBD1 (5 bases). Germline V gene data show CDR1 as LNHDA and CDR2 as SQIVND (reference sequence). V lost 1 base and J lost 2, with 6 bases in between. The CDR3 is 13 amino acids. In DNA form, the CDR3 reads TGTGCCAGTAGTATAGGGACACCCTACGAGCAGTACTTC. Protein: CASSIGTPYEQYF.

As to this clonotype: A read error may explain this, as a much larger clone is one base away. The chain is built from TRBV18 and TRBJ2-1, with TRBD2 as a possible D gene (7 bases). This CDR3 has 16 amino acids. CDR1 and CDR2 from the germline V gene are KGHSH and LQKENI. V lost 2 bases and J lost 7, with 18 bases in between. CDR3 amino acids: CASSPSSGGLGNEQFF. CDR3 in DNA: TGTGCCAGCTCACCATCTTCGGGGGGCTTAGGTAATGAGCAGTTCTTC.

This clonotype has a handful of counts. The gene calls are TRBV7-9 and TRBJ2-1, with 8 positions matching TRBD2. With 2 bases clipped from V and 5 bases from J, the junction kept 11 bases outside the gene matches. Germline lookup yields CDR1 SEHNR and CDR2 FQNEAQ (reference sequence). This CDR3 is built from 17 residues. The CDR3 loop reads CASSLLTGLEVNNEQFF. The CDR3 nucleotides read TGTGCCAGCAGCTTACTTACGGGACTAGAAGTGAACAATGAGCAGTTCTTC.

In regard to this clonotype: Given a much more abundant clone one base away, this may be a read error. CDR3 sequence: CASSEIVRSDELFF. Here the CDR3 DNA reads TGTGCCAGCAGTGAAATCGTCAGGAGCGATGAGCTGTTCTTC. The chain joins TRBV2 to TRBJ2-1, with D hard to call. This CDR3 has 14 residues. The V gene's germline CDR1 is SNHLY and CDR2 FYNNEI.

This clonotype is labeled as medium-sized. The genes are TRBV29-1 and TRBJ2-7; 8 bases map to TRBD1. Trimming at V came to 6 bases and at J to 2 bases, leaving 3 bases not matched to a gene. Germline V CDR1 and CDR2: SQVTM, ANQGSEA. The CDR3 loop spans 12 amino acids. DNA of the CDR3: TGCAGCGTAGGGACAGGTCCCTACGAGCAGTACTTC. It codes for CSVGTGPYEQYF.

This clonotype was observed a handful of times. This sequence joins TRBV10-3 and TRBJ2-5; 8 bases are a match to TRBD2. CDR3 size: 14 residues. Germline V gene lookup returns CDR1 ENHRY and CDR2 SYGVKD. V was clipped by 6 bases and J by 9 bases; unmatched bases: 12. The CDR3 protein is CAISLTSELMPQYF. In nucleotides, the CDR3 is TGTGCCATCAGCTTGACTAGCGAGCTAATGCCCCAGTACTTC.

This clonotype was found many times. This chain connects TRBV12-3 or TRBV12-4 to TRBJ2-3, with a tentative D call TRBD2 (6 bases). Trimming took 3 bases from V and 1 from J, leaving 11 bases between them. The length of the CDR3 is 15 residues. CDR3 nucleotide sequence: TGTGCCAGCAGTTTTGGGGGGAGTCGCACAGATACGCAGTATTTT. It translates to CASSFGGSRTDTQYF.

Ten or more counts support this clonotype. The chain joins TRBV7-2 to TRBJ2-7, with D possibly matching TRBD1 (6 bases). This CDR3 is built from 17 residues. Deletions cut 2 bases from V and 1 base from J, with 18 bases between. CDR1 is SGHTA, CDR2 FQGNSA, per germline. For the CDR3, the DNA is TGTGCCAGCAGCTTAAAAGGTGCCACAGGGCCGTCCTACGAGCAGTACTTC. It specifies CASSLKGATGPSYEQYF.

About this clonotype itself: Possible read error: a much larger clone is one base away. The rearrangement joins TRBV20-1 to TRBJ2-7; possibly TRBD2 for D (5 bases). The V gene lost 6 bases and the J gene lost 2 bases, with 17 bases spanning the gap. CDR1 is DFQATT and CDR2 is SNEGSKA in the germline V gene (reference sequence). The CDR3 covers 14 residues. The CDR3 sequence: CSALDLDGTYEQYF. CDR3 sequence (DNA): TGCAGTGCCCTAGACCTCGACGGGACCTACGAGCAGTACTTC.

This clonotype was picked up many times. The CDR3 region is CASSLGGPDTQYF. CDR3 sequence (DNA): TGTGCCAGCAGCTTGGGGGGCCCAGATACGCAGTATTTT. The V call is TRBV11-2, the J call TRBJ2-3, with D possibly called TRBD1 or TRBD2 (6 bases each). CDR3 length: 13 amino acids. Germline CDR1 reads SGHAT; CDR2 reads FQNNGV. The ends were cut back, 3 bases at V and 4 bases at J, with 8 bases in the middle.

This clonotype is medium-sized (0.01 to 0.1%) within its sample. J is TRBJ1-2 and V is TRBV27, with D possibly TRBD1 on 6 matching bases. V was clipped by 4 bases and J by 7 bases, with 16 bases between them. In germline, CDR1 is MNHEY, CDR2 SMNVEV (reference sequence). The CDR3 is 14 amino acids. The CDR3 loop reads CASSWGRGAVGYTF. Written as DNA, the CDR3 is TGTGCCAGCAGTTGGGGGCGGGGAGCGGTTGGCTACACCTTC.

Only a few counts were recorded for this clonotype. V usage is TRBV11-3 and J usage is TRBJ2-3, with D perhaps matching TRBD2 (6 bases). The CDR3 loop spans 16 amino acids. Germline lookup yields CDR1 SGHNT and CDR2 YENEEA. Deletions cut 3 bases from V and 1 base from J, with 14 bases between. The CDR3 DNA is TGTGCCAGCAGCTTCGGGACTCTCCGAGGCACAGATACGCAGTATTTT. This translates into CASSFGTLRGTDTQYF. The full variable domain, with the rest looked up from reference TRBV11-3 and TRBJ2-3, is EAGVVQSPRYKIIEKKQPVAFWCNPISGHNTLYWYLQNLGQGPELLIRYENEEAVDDSQLPKDRFSAERLKGVDSTLKIQPAELGDSAVYLCASSFGTLRGTDTQYFGPGTRLTVL.

Points on this clonotype: An end of the junction does not agree with germline; a read error may underlie this. The J gene is TRBJ2-5, the V gene TRBV13; D call uncertain. This CDR3 comprises 14 residues. Germline V CDR1 and CDR2: PRHDT, FYEKMQ (reference sequence). This chain's CDR3 is CDSSLNRRVETQYF. Here the CDR3 DNA reads TGTGACAGCAGCTTAAATAGGAGAGTGGAGACCCAGTACTTC.

This clonotype was observed many times. This rearrangement joins TRBV28 to TRBJ1-4; possible D gene TRBD1, 5 bases. V dropped 0 bases and J dropped 8 bases, with 22 bases sitting between them. The CDR3 covers 18 residues. Germline loops: CDR1 MDHEN, CDR2 SYDVKM. The CDR3 sequence: CASSLWAFETDNGEKLFF. DNA for the CDR3: TGTGCCAGCAGTTTATGGGCCTTTGAGACAGACAACGGGGAAAAACTGTTTTTT.

This clonotype was seen repeatedly, ten times or more. The chain combines TRBV20-1 with TRBJ2-7; 9 nucleotides agree with TRBD1. Germline values: CDR1 DFQATT, CDR2 SNEGSKA (reference sequence). The CDR3 consists of 14 residues. Trimming took 4 bases from V and 2 from J; bases not matched to a gene: 6. As DNA, the CDR3 is TGCAGTGCTATCTTGACAGGGGGGGCCTACGAGCAGTACTTC. This sequence encodes CSAILTGGAYEQYF.

The chain has TRBV20-1 and TRBJ2-1; no firm D call. Trimming shortened V by 6 bases and J by 5 bases, and 14 bases separated the two germline ends. The CDR3 spans 13 residues. CDR1 is DFQATT, CDR2 SNEGSKA, per germline (reference sequence). CDR3 coding DNA: TGCAGTGCCCCCCAGGTAGTAAACAATGAGCAGTTCTTC. It specifies CSAPQVVNNEQFF.

With regard to this clonotype: A much larger clone differs by one base, so this may be a read error. V and J are TRBV5-1 and TRBJ1-6; 8 bases are shared with TRBD1. This CDR3 is built from 16 residues. Germline CDR1 SGHRS, CDR2 YFSETQ. CDR3 protein: CASSQLGTGTSSHLHF. In nucleotides, the CDR3 is TGCGCCAGCAGCCAACTCGGGACAGGTACCTCTTCACACCTCCACTTT.

In this sample, this clonotype turned up many times. The chain has TRBV10-3 and TRBJ1-5; 11 nucleotides line up with TRBD1. V was clipped by 4 bases and J by 7 bases; unmatched bases: 3. Germline CDR1 ENHRY, CDR2 SYGVKD. There are 14 residues in the CDR3. The CDR3 bases are TGTGCCATCAGTGTGGGACAGGGGGACCAGCCCCAGCATTTT. Amino acid sequence: CAISVGQGDQPQHF.

Judged by abundance, this clonotype is medium-sized (0.01 to 0.1%). The genes are TRBV19 and TRBJ1-4; 7 bases line up with TRBD1. Germline CDR1 reads LNHDA; CDR2 reads SQIVND (reference sequence). J gave up 6 bases and V 5 bases, and 6 bases lay outside the gene matches. The CDR3 extends over 14 amino acids. CDR3 region: CASSSRQGDEKLFF. CDR3 in DNA: TGTGCCAGTAGTTCCAGACAGGGAGATGAAAAACTGTTTTTT.

V usage is TRBV9 and J usage is TRBJ2-5; D might be TRBD1 (5 bases). Germline CDR1 SGDLS, CDR2 YYNGEE. CDR3 length equals 13 residues. V shed 4 bases and J shed 2 bases, with 9 bases lying between them. The CDR3 bases are TGTGCCAGCAGCCGACAGTTTCAAGAGACCCAGTACTTC. It specifies CASSRQFQETQYF.

Regarding this clonotype: One base away lies a much larger clone, so this may be a sequencing read error. The genes are TRBV19 and TRBJ1-2; D is perhaps TRBD1 (6 bases). The germline V and J ends were trimmed by 7 bases and 7 bases, with 19 bases remaining between them. The length of the CDR3 is 14 residues. Germline V gene data show CDR1 as LNHDA and CDR2 as SQIVND (reference sequence). The CDR3 DNA reads TGTGCCAGTACCCCCGCGATGGGGGCGCCTGGCTACACCTTC. It translates to CASTPAMGAPGYTF.